Reported below is one TCR beta chain. One end of the junction varies from germline; a read error may be responsible. This entry is derived from a study of PD-1 blockade in classical Hodgkin lymphoma. The method was immunoSEQ multiplex PCR; TCRdb's version includes in-frame clones alone and lacks a portion of them. The sample lists some 2,000 clones; less than 75% were seen once. The germline CDR1 and CDR2 sequences are SGHNT and YYREEE (reference sequence). CDR3 length: 17 amino acids. No patient escaped relapse after autologous stem cell transplantation, and brentuximab vedotin exposure varied. Thawed PBMCs underwent magnetic negative selection to obtain purified CD8+ T cells.

The chain recombines TRBV5-4 with TRBJ1-3, with D perhaps TRBD1 (6 bases). The receptor was derived from a human donor with classical Hodgkin lymphoma. The sequences come from CD8+ T cells from blood, collected at baseline. CDR3 DNA sequence: TGCGCCAGCAGCCAAGAGCGACAGGCGAGCTCTGGAAACACCATATATTTT. Encoded protein: CASSQERQASSGNTIYF.